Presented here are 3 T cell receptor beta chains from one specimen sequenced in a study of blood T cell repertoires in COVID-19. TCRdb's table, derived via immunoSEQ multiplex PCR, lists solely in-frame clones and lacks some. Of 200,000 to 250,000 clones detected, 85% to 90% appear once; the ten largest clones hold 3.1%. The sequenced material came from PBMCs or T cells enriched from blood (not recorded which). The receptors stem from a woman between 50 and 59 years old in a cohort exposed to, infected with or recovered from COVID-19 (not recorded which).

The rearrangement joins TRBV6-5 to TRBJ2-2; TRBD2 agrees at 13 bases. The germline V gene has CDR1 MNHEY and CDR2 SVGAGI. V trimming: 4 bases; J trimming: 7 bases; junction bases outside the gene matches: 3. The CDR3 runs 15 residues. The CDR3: CASSWGLAGHGELFF. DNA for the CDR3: TGTGCCAGCAGTTGGGGACTAGCGGGGCACGGGGAGCTGTTTTTT.

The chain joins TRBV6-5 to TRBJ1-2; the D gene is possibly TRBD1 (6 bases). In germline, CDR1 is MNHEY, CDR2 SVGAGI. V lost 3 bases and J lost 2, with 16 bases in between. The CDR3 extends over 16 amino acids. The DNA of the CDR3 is TGTGCCAGCAGTTATAATGGACAGACTAAAAACTATGGCTACACCTTC. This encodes CASSYNGQTKNYGYTF.

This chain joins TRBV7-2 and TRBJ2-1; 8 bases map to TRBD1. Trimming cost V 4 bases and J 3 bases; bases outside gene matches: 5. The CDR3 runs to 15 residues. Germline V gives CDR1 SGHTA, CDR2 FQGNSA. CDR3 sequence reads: CASSSTGTGYNEQFF. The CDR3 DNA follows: TGTGCCAGCAGCTCAACCGGGACAGGCTACAATGAGCAGTTCTTC.